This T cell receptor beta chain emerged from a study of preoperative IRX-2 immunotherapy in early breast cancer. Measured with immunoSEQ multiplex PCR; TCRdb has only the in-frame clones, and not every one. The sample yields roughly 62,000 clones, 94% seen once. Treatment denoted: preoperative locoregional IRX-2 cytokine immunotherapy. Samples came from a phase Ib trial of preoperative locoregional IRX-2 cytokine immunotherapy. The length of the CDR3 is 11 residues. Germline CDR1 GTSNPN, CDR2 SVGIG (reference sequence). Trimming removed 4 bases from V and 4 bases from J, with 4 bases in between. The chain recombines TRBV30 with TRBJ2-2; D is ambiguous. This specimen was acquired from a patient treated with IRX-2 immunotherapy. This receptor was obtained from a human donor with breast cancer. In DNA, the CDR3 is TGTGCCTGGAAGCGCACCGGGGAGCTGTTTTTT. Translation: CAWKRTGELFF.